The entry below describes one T cell receptor (beta chain). Its cognate antigen is unknown. The V end was cut by 3 bases, the J end by 6 bases, with 11 bases between. Per germline, CDR1 SGHAT and CDR2 FQNNGV. The CDR3 covers 13 residues. This record comes from a study of cytomegalovirus exposure and HLA in healthy donors. Study-wide results and limits: Most CMV-associated TCR beta chains appeared HLA-restricted in a later analysis. Confirmation in vitro established that a few CMV-associated chains were specific for CMV antigens.

The PCR contained 60 Vbeta and 13 Jbeta primers. Data came from immunoSEQ multiplex PCR; TCRdb stores just in-frame clones and leaves some out. The sample holds about 120,000 clones, about 79% seen once. The sequence was obtained from a woman between 18 and 29 years old in good health and CMV-seropositive. Sequencing was performed on PBMCs. The chain combines TRBV11-2 with TRBJ1-1; a weak D match, TRBD1 (6 bases). As DNA, the CDR3 is TGTGCCAGCAGCTTCCGCAGGGGTGCTGAAGCTTTCTTT. Translating gives CASSFRRGAEAFF.